The T cell receptor (beta chain) under discussion was sequenced for a study of tumor and adjacent non-tumor tissue in lung cancer (dated by TCRdb to between 2018 and 2020). With regard to the full study: Patients with adenocarcinoma (about 12), squamous cell carcinoma (2) and small cell lung cancer (1) were included in the cohort. Among the approximately 15 patients, ages ranged from roughly 31 to 76 years, roughly ten were men and 5 were women, and disease was TNM stage I to III. Using bulk TCRbeta repertoires from approximately 15 lung cancer patients, the study set lung tumor tissue side by side with matched distant non-tumor lung tissue. In total, sequencing yielded 125,075,908 productive TCRbeta reads, which works out to an average of around 4.2 million reads per sample. For each patient, one tumor sample and one normal lung sample were taken, giving roughly 30 paired specimens that underwent TCRbeta CDR3 sequencing.

Libraries were prepared through multiplex PCR. The run used an Illumina HiSeq 2500. TCRbeta libraries were constructed through three rounds of nested PCR with primers (Table S4) according to protocols modified from ARM-PCR. PCR products of 200-500 bp were gel-excised and purified with the QIAquick gel extraction kit before sequencing. Per the original workflow: Reads were cleaned with Trimmomatic, merged with FLASH into complete CDR3 sequences, and assigned to V(D)J germline segments with MiTCR. Clonal diversity was calculated as the inverse Simpson's index using VDJtools. In-frame sequences without a premature stop codon were defined as productive reads. TCRdb reprocessed the public reads (quality trimming at Q25 with fastp, clone calling with MiXCR) and kept in-frame beta chains. Records with the same CDR3 protein are collapsed into one entry carrying the most frequent genes and DNA. The authors' filters were not applied to this entry. The sample includes some 200,000 distinct CDR3 sequences, with less than 80% observed a single time. The ten most abundant clones make up 20% to 25% of the sample.

RNA was isolated from bulk unsorted tissue, and RNA quality was assessed with a NanoDrop ND-1000 and an Agilent 2100. The donors were newly diagnosed lung cancer patients admitted for thoracic surgery in China from August to November 2014 who had not received prior chemotherapy. Patients who had received previous radiotherapy or chemotherapy, or who had another concurrent cancer, were excluded from the study. Surgical tissue pieces of about 1-2.2 cm3 were preserved in RNAlater solution and stored at -80 °C until use. What the research found in general, with its limitations: Neither the sequencing platform nor unique molecular identifiers are mentioned in the methods. Tumor tissue showed significantly greater TCR diversity (inverse Simpson) than normal lung tissue (about 400 vs 150, P = 0.0075, Mann-Whitney U test). Peripheral blood was not sequenced, so blood TCRbeta repertoires in these lung cancer patients were not examined. A significantly larger cumulative share of the repertoire was made up by the top 100 clones in normal lung than in tumor tissue. Younger patients had significantly higher TCR diversity, and higher tumor TCR diversity was associated with shorter overall and disease-free survival. With only about 14 patients in the cohort, the authors noted that larger samples and more detailed clinical data are needed.

Note on this clonotype: Its antigen target is currently unknown. A junction end diverges from the germline sequence, so it may reflect a read error.

The CDR3 goes from the cysteine to the phenylalanine over 19 residues. The kept DNA is CDR3 alone, 57 bases in frame from the first base. CDR1 and CDR2, looked up from the germline V gene (reference sequence), are DFQATT and SNEGSKA. Sequencing was performed on lung tumor tissue. The chain uses TRBV20-1 and TRBJ1-6, with no confident D gene call. This TCR came from a man in his fifties or sixties with non-small cell lung cancer. The DNA sequence follows: TGTAGTGCTAGAGATAGTCGGACGGAAACCACCTTGTTTAATTTACCCCTCCACTTT. This translates into CSARDSRTETTLFNLPLHF.